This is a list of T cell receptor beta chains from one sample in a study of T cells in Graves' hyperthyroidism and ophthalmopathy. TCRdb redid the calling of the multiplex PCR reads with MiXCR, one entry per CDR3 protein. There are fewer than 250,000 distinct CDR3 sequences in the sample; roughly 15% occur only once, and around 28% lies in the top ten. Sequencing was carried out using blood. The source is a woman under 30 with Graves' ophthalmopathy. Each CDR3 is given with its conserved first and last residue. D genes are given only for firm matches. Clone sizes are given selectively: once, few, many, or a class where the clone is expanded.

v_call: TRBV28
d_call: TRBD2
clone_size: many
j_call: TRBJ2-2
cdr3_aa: CASSLGLAGTGELFF
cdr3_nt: TGTGCCAGCAGTCTTGGACTAGCGGGCACCGGGGAGCTGTTTTTT

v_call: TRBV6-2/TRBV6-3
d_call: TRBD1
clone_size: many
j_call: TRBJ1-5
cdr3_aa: CASSYGEYRGQPQHF
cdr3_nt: TGTGCCAGCAGTTACGGAGAATACAGGGGTCAGCCCCAGCATTTT

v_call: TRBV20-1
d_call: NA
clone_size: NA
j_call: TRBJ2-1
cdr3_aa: CSANIAEEQFF
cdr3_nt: TGCAGTGCAAATATAGCGGAGGAGCAGTTCTTC

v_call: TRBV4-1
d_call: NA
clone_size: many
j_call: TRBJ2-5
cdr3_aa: CASSRDLSEETQYF
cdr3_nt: TGCGCCAGCAGCCGCGACCTGTCTGAAGAGACCCAGTACTTC

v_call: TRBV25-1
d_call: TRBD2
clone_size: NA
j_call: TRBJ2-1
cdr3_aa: CASSPTRLGTSGGYNEQFF
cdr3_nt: TGTGCCAGCAGCCCCACTCGGCTCGGGACTAGCGGAGGATACAATGAGCAGTTCTTC

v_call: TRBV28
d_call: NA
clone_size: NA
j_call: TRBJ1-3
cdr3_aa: CASNRAASQNTIYF
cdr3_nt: TGTGCCAGCAATCGGGCGGCATCTCAGAACACCATATATTTT

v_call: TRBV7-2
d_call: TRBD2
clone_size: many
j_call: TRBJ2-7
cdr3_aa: CASSAFPLDLREYEQYF
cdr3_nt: TGTGCCAGCAGCGCGTTCCCACTGGACTTGCGGGAGTACGAGCAGTACTTC

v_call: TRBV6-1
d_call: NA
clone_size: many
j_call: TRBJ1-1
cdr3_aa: CASIPTVMNTEAFF
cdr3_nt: TGTGCCAGCATCCCGACTGTGATGAACACTGAAGCTTTCTTT

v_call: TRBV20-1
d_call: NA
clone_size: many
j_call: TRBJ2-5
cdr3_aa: CSARISETQYF
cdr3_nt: TGCAGTGCTAGAATTTCTGAGACCCAGTACTTC

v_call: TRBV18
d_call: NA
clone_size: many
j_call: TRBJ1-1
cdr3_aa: CASSPPGGAGTEAFF
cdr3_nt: TGTGCCAGCTCACCACCGGGCGGCGCCGGCACTGAAGCTTTCTTT

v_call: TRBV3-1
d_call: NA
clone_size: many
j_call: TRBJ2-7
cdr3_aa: CASSQGRGYEQYF
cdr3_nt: TGTGCCAGCAGCCAAGGTAGGGGCTACGAGCAGTACTTC

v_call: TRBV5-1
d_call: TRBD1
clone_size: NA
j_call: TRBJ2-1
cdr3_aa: CASSATGTGPYNEQFF
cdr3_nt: TGCGCCAGCAGCGCCACCGGGACAGGTCCCTACAATGAGCAGTTCTTC

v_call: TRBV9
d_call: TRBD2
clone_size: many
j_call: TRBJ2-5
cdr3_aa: CASSAAGLAGQETQYF
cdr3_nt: TGTGCCAGCAGCGCCGCAGGGCTAGCGGGGCAAGAGACCCAGTACTTC

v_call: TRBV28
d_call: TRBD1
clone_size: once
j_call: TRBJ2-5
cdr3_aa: CASSLSTGGYQETQYF
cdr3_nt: TGTGCCAGCAGTTTATCGACAGGGGGGTACCAAGAGACCCAGTACTTC